These T cell receptor beta chains were read from a single sample in a study of blood T cell repertoires in COVID-19. The data were produced by immunoSEQ multiplex PCR, yet TCRdb's version contains in-frame clones alone and is incomplete. The sample has some 150,000 clones, around 82% seen once. The sample comprised peripheral blood. Receptor source: a man in his sixties with COVID-19, enrolled during active disease. The CDR3 runs from the conserved cysteine through the conserved F or W. D genes are given only for firm matches. Size tells how often a clone was seen (once, few, many) or the class of an expanded clone, and some rows leave it out.

once,TRBJ2-2,TRBV24-1,.,CATSGGGNTGELFF,TGTGCCACCAGTGGAGGCGGGAACACCGGGGAGCTGTTTTTT
.,TRBJ2-3,TRBV6-4,.,CASRAGSSPDTQYF,TGTGCCAGCAGAGCAGGGTCATCACCAGATACGCAGTATTTT
once,TRBJ1-2,TRBV7-2,TRBD1,CASSLPRQGSSYGYTF,TGTGCCAGCAGCTTGCCCCGACAGGGCTCCTCCTATGGCTACACCTTC
once,TRBJ1-1,TRBV19,TRBD1,CASSGTGGYTEAFF,TGTGCCAGTAGTGGGACAGGAGGGTACACTGAAGCTTTCTTT
.,TRBJ2-7,TRBV19,.,CASSTGVYEQYF,TGTGCCAGTAGTACCGGGGTCTACGAGCAGTACTTC
.,TRBJ2-1,TRBV29-1,.,CSVHGHTLNEQFF,TGCAGCGTACACGGACATACACTCAATGAGCAGTTCTTC
.,TRBJ1-6,TRBV28,.,CASENGDTLKRSPLHF,TGTGCCAGCGAAAATGGGGACACCCTAAAAAGGTCACCCCTCCACTTT
.,TRBJ2-5,TRBV25-1,TRBD2,CASSETSGGVGETQYF,TGTGCCAGCAGTGAGACTAGCGGGGGAGTTGGGGAGACCCAGTACTTC
.,TRBJ1-1,TRBV28,TRBD1,CASSLPGQGNTEAFF,TGTGCCAGCTCCCTTCCGGGACAGGGGAACACTGAAGCTTTCTTT
.,TRBJ2-3,TRBV11-3,TRBD1,CASSIQGAADTQYF,TGTGCCAGCAGCATACAGGGGGCTGCAGATACGCAGTATTTT
.,TRBJ1-1,TRBV4-3,.,CASSQGRIWTEAFF,TGCGCCAGCAGCCAAGGTAGAATTTGGACTGAAGCTTTCTTT
.,TRBJ1-4,TRBV7-2,.,CASSFGGLNEKLFF,TGTGCCAGCAGCTTCGGAGGGCTTAATGAAAAACTGTTTTTT
once,TRBJ1-2,TRBV4-3,TRBD1,CASSQAISAGGWGGGYTF,TGCGCCAGCAGCCAAGCGATCTCGGCAGGGGGCTGGGGAGGTGGCTACACCTTC